A single sample gave rise to the 15 T cell receptor beta chains below, sequenced in a study of early T cells in non-severe SARS-CoV-2 infection. Each CDR3 protein is one row after TCRdb ran MiXCR on the 5' RACE reads. The sample consists of around 37,000 distinct CDR3 sequences, about 10% of them appearing once. The material sequenced was whole blood. These receptors all come from an adult who was a healthcare worker with PCR-confirmed SARS-CoV-2 infection or an uninfected control (not recorded which).

The V gene is TRBV5-1, the J gene TRBJ2-1, with a weak D call TRBD2 (6 bases). The length of the CDR3 is 14 residues. From germline, CDR1 is SGHRS and CDR2 YFSETQ. Trimming shortened V by 1 base and J by 2 bases, and 7 bases separated the two germline ends. The CDR3 bases are TGCGCCAGCAGCTTGTCGGGGGCCTACAATGAGCAGTTCTTC. This encodes CASSLSGAYNEQFF.

This clonotype has a handful of counts. The chain is built from TRBV12-3 or TRBV12-4 and TRBJ2-6, with D possibly TRBD1 on 6 matching bases. The CDR3 has 15 amino acids. The V and J ends lost 5 bases and 2 bases respectively, with 10 bases between them. CDR3 in DNA: TGTGCCAGCAGTCTACAGGGCCCTGGGGCCAACGTCCTGACTTTC. Residues: CASSLQGPGANVLTF.

This clonotype was counted once. The chain is built from TRBV7-3 and TRBJ1-2; D ambiguous. The V gene lost 6 bases and the J gene lost 6 bases, with 14 bases spanning the gap. CDR3 length equals 13 residues. In germline, CDR1 is SGHTA, CDR2 FQGTGA. Here the CDR3 reads CASSRTEVDGYTF. CDR3 DNA sequence: TGTGCCAGCAGTCGAACAGAAGTAGATGGCTACACCTTC.

This clonotype was seen at least ten times. The rearrangement links TRBV2 to TRBJ1-5; 7 nucleotides agree with TRBD1. After removal of 2 bases from V and 12 bases from J, the junction contained 7 bases not matched to a gene. CDR3 length: 13 amino acids. Germline-derived CDR1 and CDR2 are SNHLY and FYNNEI. The CDR3 here is CASSEPLRQGQHF. In nucleotides, the CDR3 is TGTGCCAGCAGTGAACCCTTGAGACAGGGCCAGCATTTT.

This clonotype was detected ten times or more. The chain links TRBV5-6 to TRBJ2-2; D gene uncertain. Germline CDR1 SGHDT, CDR2 YYEEEE. V was trimmed by 1 base and J by 0 bases, leaving 10 bases between them. The CDR3 extends over 16 amino acids. The CDR3 protein is CASSLSPFSNTGELFF. The CDR3 DNA follows: TGTGCCAGCAGCTTGAGCCCATTTTCGAACACCGGGGAGCTGTTTTTT.

CDR3 sequence (DNA): TGTGCCAGCAGCTTGAAACAGGGGGTTACCTACGAGCAGTACTTC. Its translation is CASSLKQGVTYEQYF. This chain links TRBV13 with TRBJ2-7; 8 nucleotides agree with TRBD1. The CDR3 is 15 amino acids. From germline, CDR1 is PRHDT and CDR2 FYEKMQ (reference sequence). The J segment lost 2 bases and the V segment lost 3 bases, leaving 6 bases of the junction unmatched.

In its sample, this clonotype was seen many times. The chain carries TRBV7-2 and TRBJ1-2; D unclear. This CDR3 contains 14 residues. V was trimmed by 1 base and J by 4 bases, leaving 10 bases between them. Germline CDR1 SGHTA, CDR2 FQGNSA. CDR3 loop: CASSLGGRSYGYTF. Written as DNA, the CDR3 is TGTGCCAGCAGCTTAGGTGGCAGGTCCTATGGCTACACCTTC. Filled out from reference TRBV7-2 and TRBJ1-2, the complete variable domain reads GAGVSQSPSNKVTEKGKDVELRCDPISGHTALYWYRQSLGQGLEFLIYFQGNSAPDKSGLPSDRFSAERTGGSVSTLTIQRTQQEDSAVYLCASSLGGRSYGYTFGSGTRLTVV.

This clonotype was picked up many times. The rearrangement joins TRBV18 to TRBJ1-5, with D perhaps matching TRBD1 (5 bases). Germline V gives CDR1 KGHSH, CDR2 LQKENI. There are 16 residues in the CDR3. Trimming removed 0 bases at V and 4 bases at J, with 13 bases between. CDR3 in DNA: TGTGCCAGCTCACCACCGGGACGGGGAGGGAATCAGCCCCAGCATTTT. It yields the protein CASSPPGRGGNQPQHF.

This clonotype was seen ten or more times. The chain carries TRBV11-2 and TRBJ2-5, with D unresolved. Germline-derived CDR1 and CDR2 are SGHAT and FQNNGV. The CDR3 is 11 amino acids. Trimming removed 3 bases from V and 1 base from J, with 0 bases in between. CDR3 loop: CASSFQETQYF. Written as DNA, the CDR3 is TGTGCCAGCAGCTTCCAAGAGACCCAGTACTTC.

The chain couples TRBV3-1 to TRBJ2-1; 8 bases fit TRBD2. CDR3 length: 16 residues. Germline V lookup: CDR1 LGHDT, CDR2 YNNKEL (reference sequence). V was pared by 3 bases and J by 2 bases, with 6 bases of the junction left unmatched. The CDR3 here is CASSHLLSGAYNEQFF. In DNA form, the CDR3 reads TGTGCCAGCAGCCATCTACTTAGCGGGGCCTACAATGAGCAGTTCTTC.

This clonotype was detected ten times or more. The gene calls are TRBV29-1 and TRBJ1-1; tentative D call: TRBD1 (5 bases). Germline V CDR1 and CDR2: SQVTM, ANQGSEA. This CDR3 is built from 13 residues. V was pared by 5 bases and J by 2 bases, with 12 bases between. The chain's CDR3 is CSVRRDLNTEAFF. The CDR3 bases are TGCAGCGTTCGCCGGGACTTAAACACTGAAGCTTTCTTT.

This clonotype was observed a few times. The chain joins TRBV5-5 to TRBJ1-5; D is unclear. From germline, CDR1 is SGHKS and CDR2 YYEKEE (reference sequence). Trimming removed 6 bases from V and 2 bases from J, with 12 bases in between. This CDR3 is built from 14 residues. CDR3 nucleotides: TGTGCCAGCAAACTTTTGGTTGGCAATCAGCCCCAGCATTTT. Amino acids: CASKLLVGNQPQHF.

This clonotype was seen many times. The CDR3 spells CSGGLETQYF. The CDR3 DNA sequence: TGCAGTGGAGGGTTGGAGACCCAGTACTTC. The chain has TRBV20-1 and TRBJ2-5, with D perhaps matching TRBD2 (5 bases). The V and J ends lost 7 bases and 5 bases respectively, with 8 bases between them. CDR3 length equals 10 residues. In germline, CDR1 is DFQATT, CDR2 SNEGSKA (reference sequence).

This clonotype was counted many times. The J gene is TRBJ1-5, the V gene TRBV5-4, with D unresolved. Germline assignment: CDR1 SGHNT and CDR2 YYREEE (reference sequence). V lost 0 bases to trimming and J lost 5 bases, with 15 bases between them. This CDR3 comprises 16 residues. CDR3: CASSLDGFSGDQPQHF. CDR3 in DNA: TGTGCCAGCAGCTTGGATGGCTTCTCCGGCGATCAGCCCCAGCATTTT.

This clonotype was seen a handful of times. The V and J genes are TRBV7-9 and TRBJ1-4, with D perhaps matching TRBD1 (6 bases). CDR1 is SEHNR and CDR2 is FQNEAQ in the germline V gene (reference sequence). V was clipped by 4 bases and J by 8 bases, with 20 bases between them. This CDR3 is 16 amino acids long. In DNA form, the CDR3 reads TGTGCCAGCAGCTCCACCACATGGGGGCGCAGAGAAAAACTGTTTTTT. It translates to CASSSTTWGRREKLFF.